The 22 T cell receptor beta chains below all came from one sample that was sequenced in a study of post-analysis software for immune sequencing data. Study-wide results and limits: Roughly 5 TRBV segments, TRBV5-6, TRBV5-1 and TRBV20-1 among them, were found more frequent in patients than controls.

Every TCR beta cDNA library bore unique molecular identifiers. MiXCR, run by TCRdb on the PCR reads, gives a single entry per CDR3 protein. The sample lists 450,000 to 650,000 distinct CDR3 sequences, 44% occurring once. No antigens are known for them. The sequenced sample consisted of blood. The receptors derive from a girl under 18 with multiple sclerosis.

The CDR3 DNA sequence: TGTGCCAGCAGCTTATCGCTAGCGTACTACAATGAGCAGTTCTTC. Translating gives CASSLSLAYYNEQFF. V gene TRBV7-2 combines with J gene TRBJ2-1; TRBD2 might be the D (6 bases). In germline, CDR1 is SGHTA, CDR2 FQGNSA. The CDR3 contains 15 residues. V lost 2 bases and J lost 3, with 11 bases in between. Filled out from reference TRBV7-2 and TRBJ2-1, the complete variable domain reads GAGVSQSPSNKVTEKGKDVELRCDPISGHTALYWYRQSLGQGLEFLIYFQGNSAPDKSGLPSDRFSAERTGGSVSTLTIQRTQQEDSAVYLCASSLSLAYYNEQFFGPGTRLTVL.

This rearrangement joins TRBV20-1 to TRBJ1-6, with D perhaps matching TRBD1 (5 bases). Trimming shortened V by 3 bases and J by 4 bases, and 7 bases separated the two germline ends. The CDR3 length is 13 residues. Germline V lookup: CDR1 DFQATT, CDR2 SNEGSKA (reference sequence). CDR3 sequence (DNA): TGCAGTGCTAGGGACAAGTATAATTCACCCCTCCACTTT. Translating it yields CSARDKYNSPLHF.

V is TRBV7-3 and J is TRBJ1-2; maybe TRBD1 (5 bases). V lost 4 bases to trimming and J lost 1 base, with 13 bases between them. The CDR3 length is 15 residues. Germline CDR1 SGHTA, CDR2 FQGTGA. CDR3 amino acids: CASSSSQGSNYGYTF. Written as DNA, the CDR3 is TGTGCCAGCAGCTCAAGTCAGGGAAGTAACTATGGCTACACCTTC.

This clonotype was observed a handful of times. The CDR3, as DNA: TGTGCCATCAGTGAGGGGCCCAGCGGGAGGACCTACGAGCAGTACTTC. Its protein is CAISEGPSGRTYEQYF. This chain uses TRBV10-3 with TRBJ2-7; 9 nucleotides line up with TRBD2. This CDR3 comprises 16 residues. Germline-derived CDR1 and CDR2 are ENHRY and SYGVKD. After removal of 2 bases from V and 2 bases from J, the junction contained 7 bases not matched to a gene.

The J gene is TRBJ2-5, the V gene TRBV20-1; TRBD2 matches 10 bases. Germline V gene data show CDR1 as DFQATT and CDR2 as SNEGSKA (reference sequence). This CDR3 is 15 amino acids long. With 6 bases clipped from V and 2 bases from J, the junction kept 9 bases outside the gene matches. This CDR3 is CSAHELAGIQETQYF. CDR3 nucleotides: TGCAGTGCCCACGAACTAGCGGGGATACAAGAGACCCAGTACTTC.

V gene TRBV12-3 or TRBV12-4 combines with J gene TRBJ2-2; D may correspond to TRBD1 or TRBD2 (6 bases each). This CDR3 region has 16 residues. Trimming took 6 bases from V and 4 from J, leaving 18 bases between them. The CDR3 region is CASSRGLLRGTGELFF. The CDR3 DNA reads as TGTGCCAGCAGCCGGGGGCTACTCCGGGGCACCGGGGAGCTGTTTTTT.

The chain couples TRBV9 to TRBJ2-1; 8 bases map to TRBD1. CDR3 length: 13 residues. The germline CDR1 and CDR2 sequences are SGDLS and YYNGEE. The J segment lost 7 bases and the V segment lost 6 bases, leaving 6 bases of the junction unmatched. The CDR3 DNA follows: TGTGCCAGCAACAGGGGGGCCAGTAATGAGCAGTTCTTC. Its translation is CASNRGASNEQFF.

The chain carries TRBV4-1 and TRBJ2-3; 10 nucleotides match TRBD2. The CDR3 has 17 amino acids. In germline, CDR1 is MGHRA, CDR2 YSYEKL. V lost 0 bases, J lost 2 bases, and 5 bases stayed unmatched. Here the CDR3 reads CASSQDHSGGYTDTQYF. Written as DNA, the CDR3 is TGCGCCAGCAGCCAAGATCATAGCGGGGGGTACACAGATACGCAGTATTTT.

There are a few counts of this clonotype. This sequence joins TRBV5-6 and TRBJ2-1; 8 bases are shared with TRBD1. The CDR3 has 18 amino acids. Losses at the gene ends were 1 base for V and 0 bases for J; bases not matched to a gene: 9. The germline V gene has CDR1 SGHDT and CDR2 YYEEEE. The DNA for the CDR3 is TGTGCCAGCAGCTTGCGACAGGGGAAAGAATACTCCTACAATGAGCAGTTCTTC. Protein product: CASSLRQGKEYSYNEQFF.

This chain uses TRBV12-3 or TRBV12-4 with TRBJ2-1, with no clear D. CDR3 length: 11 amino acids. V was clipped by 10 bases and J by 6 bases, with 10 bases between them. The CDR3 loop is CANTSGNEQFF. CDR3 nucleotides: TGTGCCAACACGAGTGGCAATGAGCAGTTCTTC.

As concerns this clonotype: The junction and the germline gene differ at one end; a read error may be behind it. This chain uses TRBV4-2 with TRBJ1-1; D gene unclear. Germline assignment: CDR1 LGHNA and CDR2 YNFKEQ. The CDR3 has 15 amino acids. The CDR3 loop is CASSQDHGRNAEAFF. The CDR3 nucleotides are TGTGCCAGCAGCCAAGATCACGGGAGGAACGCTGAAGCTTTCTTT.

V usage is TRBV20-1 and J usage is TRBJ2-3; D is possibly TRBD1 or TRBD2 (5 bases each). CDR3 length equals 14 residues. CDR1 and CDR2 (germline): DFQATT, SNEGSKA (reference sequence). Between the trimmed V and J ends, which lost 1 base and 0 bases, there was a span of 8 bases. CDR3 region: CSARVGTSTDTQYF. In DNA form, the CDR3 reads TGCAGTGCTAGAGTAGGGACCAGCACAGATACGCAGTATTTT.

This chain joins TRBV6-4 and TRBJ2-3, with D perhaps being TRBD1 or TRBD2 (5 bases each). The CDR3 extends over 14 amino acids. Per the germline V gene, CDR1 is MRHNA and CDR2 is SNTAGT. V was cut by 2 bases and J by 2 bases, with 8 bases left in between. The CDR3 sequence is CASSDPGTTDTQYF. The CDR3 nucleotides read TGTGCCAGCAGTGACCCCGGGACCACAGATACGCAGTATTTT.

Note on this clonotype: An end of the junction does not agree with germline; a read error may underlie this. The chain combines TRBV5-6 with TRBJ2-1, with D uncertain. CDR3 length equals 11 residues. In germline, CDR1 is SGHDT, CDR2 YYEEEE. The CDR3 sequence: CASSSFNEQFF. DNA for the CDR3: TGTGCCAGCAGCTCCTTCAATGAGCAGTTCTTC.

This clonotype was recorded a few times. The genes are TRBV4-1 and TRBJ2-5, with 10 positions matching TRBD2. J gave up 2 bases and V 0 bases, and 12 bases lay outside the gene matches. CDR1 and CDR2 from the germline V gene are MGHRA and YSYEKL. The CDR3 extends over 19 amino acids. The CDR3 sequence is CASSQDSAWASGGQETQYF. As DNA, the CDR3 is TGCGCCAGCAGCCAAGATTCAGCCTGGGCTAGCGGGGGTCAAGAGACCCAGTACTTC.

The V gene is TRBV5-5, the J gene TRBJ2-5, with D tentatively TRBD1 (5 bases). The DNA end is a closer match to TRBJ2-7, so the J assignment may be wrong. From germline, CDR1 is SGHKS and CDR2 YYEKEE (reference sequence). The length of the CDR3 is 12 residues. The CDR3 protein is CASSTPGHEQYF. CDR3 coding DNA: TGTGCCAGCAGCACGCCAGGGCACGAGCAGTACTTC.

This clonotype was seen a handful of times. The V call is TRBV7-9, the J call TRBJ2-1; 11 positions match TRBD2. Germline values: CDR1 SEHNR, CDR2 FQNEAQ (reference sequence). Trimming took 7 bases from V and 7 from J; bases not matched to a gene: 6. CDR3 length: 14 residues. The CDR3 bases are TGTGCCAGCAATTTAGCGGGAGGGCGGAATGAGCAGTTCTTC. Protein product: CASNLAGGRNEQFF.

This clonotype has only a few counts. This chain joins TRBV27 and TRBJ2-4; 8 nucleotides match TRBD1. The CDR3 spans 16 residues. The V and J ends lost 4 bases and 0 bases, in that order; junction bases with no gene match: 5. The germline V gene encodes CDR1 MNHEY and CDR2 SMNVEV (reference sequence). The CDR3 loop reads CASSSTGVGAKNIQYF. CDR3 bases: TGTGCCAGCAGTTCGACAGGGGTTGGAGCCAAAAACATTCAGTACTTC.

DNA for the CDR3: TGTGCCAGCAGCTTAGGGACTAGAAATACAGATACGCAGTATTTT. Translation gives CASSLGTRNTDTQYF. The chain uses TRBV7-9 and TRBJ2-3, with 7 bases aligning to TRBD2. CDR1 and CDR2 (germline): SEHNR, FQNEAQ (reference sequence). V lost 1 base and J lost 3; bases outside the gene matches: 4. The CDR3 is 15 amino acids.

This chain uses TRBV12-3 or TRBV12-4 with TRBJ2-5, with TRBD1 matching over 7 bases. V was clipped by 4 bases and J by 11 bases; unmatched bases: 10. The CDR3 has 13 residues. In nucleotides, the CDR3 is TGTGCCAGCAGTTCTCAGACAGGGCTTGAGCAGTACTTC. As protein: CASSSQTGLEQYF.

The chain joins TRBV5-1 to TRBJ2-1, with 7 bases aligning to TRBD1. The CDR3 runs 13 residues. J gave up 10 bases and V 4 bases, and 8 bases lay outside the gene matches. The V gene's germline CDR1 is SGHRS and CDR2 YFSETQ. The CDR3 loop is CASSTTGTLEQFF. The CDR3 DNA reads as TGCGCCAGCAGCACGACAGGGACCCTCGAGCAGTTCTTC.

J is TRBJ1-1 and V is TRBV12-3 or TRBV12-4; D possibly corresponds to TRBD1 (5 bases). The CDR3 has 9 amino acids. The V end was cut by 8 bases, the J end by 13 bases, with 11 bases between. The CDR3 here is CASGIGVFF. The DNA for the CDR3 is TGTGCCAGCGGAATAGGGGTTTTCTTT.